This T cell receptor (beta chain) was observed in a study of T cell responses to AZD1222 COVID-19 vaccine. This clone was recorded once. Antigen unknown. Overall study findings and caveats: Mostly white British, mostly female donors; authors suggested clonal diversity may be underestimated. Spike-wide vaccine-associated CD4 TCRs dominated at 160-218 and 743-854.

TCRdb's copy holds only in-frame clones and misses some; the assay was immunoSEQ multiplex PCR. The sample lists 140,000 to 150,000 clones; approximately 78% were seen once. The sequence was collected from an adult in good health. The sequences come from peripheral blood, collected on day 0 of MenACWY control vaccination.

The CDR3 protein is CATSRLAGYNEQFF. The DNA for the CDR3 is TGTGCCACCAGCAGACTAGCGGGGTACAATGAGCAGTTCTTC. The V call is TRBV15, the J call TRBJ2-1; 9 bases align to TRBD2. The CDR3 length is 14 residues. Losses at the gene ends were 2 bases for V and 4 bases for J; bases not matched to a gene: 0. In germline, CDR1 is LNHNV, CDR2 YYDKDF (reference sequence).